The clone carrying this T cell receptor beta chain was seen once. Residents of 24 US areas, aged about 18 to 89 years, made up the participants. V lost 2 bases and J 3 bases, leaving 13 bases between the germline ends. The CDR3 runs 15 residues. Germline CDR1 reads SGHTA; CDR2 reads FQGNSA. The sample originates from a study of blood T cell repertoires in COVID-19. TCRdb's copy holds only in-frame clones and misses some; the assay was immunoSEQ multiplex PCR. The sample shows 150,000 to 200,000 clones, about 91% of them seen only once. This clonotype originated in a woman aged 18-35 years who had recovered from COVID-19. Sequencing was carried out using PBMCs or T cells enriched from blood (not recorded which). The rearrangement uses TRBV7-2 and TRBJ1-2; D is unresolved. The CDR3: CASSLQSRRDYGYTF. The DNA for the CDR3 is TGTGCCAGCAGCTTACAGAGCCGGCGGGACTATGGCTACACCTTC.